The clone carrying this T cell receptor (beta chain) was detected ten times or more. Its antigen is undetermined. Germline assignment: CDR1 LGHDT and CDR2 YNNKEL (reference sequence). The CDR3 extends over 15 amino acids. The junction had 3 bases not matched to a gene; V was cut back by 5 bases and J by 1 base. Each CDR3 protein gets one entry after TCRdb re-called the PCR reads with MiXCR. There are approximately 550,000 distinct CDR3 sequences in the sample; roughly 26% occur only once, and around 0.78% lies in the top ten. A CD8+CD4-CCR7+CD45RA+ phenotype served as the sorting definition for naive CD8 T cells. This specimen belongs to a study of molecular identifiers for immune sequencing clone quantification. Study conclusions and caveats: Clones that exceeded 20 RNA copies held over 99% of effector molecules, yet under 1% in naive cells.

The V gene is TRBV3-1, the J gene TRBJ1-3, with 9 bases identical to TRBD1. The sequence came from a human donor in good health. Some libraries in this study had Jurkat cell RNA spiked in. The specimen sequenced was naive CD8+ T cells from blood, with Jurkat cell RNA spiked in. Regarding subset: FACS-sorted CD8+CD4-CCR7+CD45RA+ naive T cells. CDR3 in amino acids: CASSGQGSSGNTIYF. CDR3 coding DNA: TGTGCCAGCAGCGGACAGGGGAGTTCTGGAAACACCATATATTTT.